This T cell receptor (beta chain) is drawn from a study of human T cells and chemical hapten exposure. Time point indicated: patch test 2, 6 weeks after DPC sensitization. Treatment indicated: therapeutic diphenylcyclopropenone sensitization with weekly scalp DPC. This clonotype was observed at least ten times. The CDR3 spans 15 residues. The junction had 11 bases not matched to a gene; V was cut back by 9 bases and J by 4 bases. One entry per CDR3 protein, called by TCRdb with MiXCR from the RACE reads. The sample shows about 40,000 distinct CDR3 sequences, about 9.8% of them seen only once. V gene TRBV23-1 combines with J gene TRBJ1-5, with TRBD1 identical over 8 bases. TRBV23-1 is an ORF, with its function uncertain. The receptor was isolated from a middle-aged woman with alopecia areata. Some clones in this sample may be carry-over from other donors' samples. Sequenced material: whole blood, taken in connection with sensitization to the hapten diphenylcyclopropenone (DPC). The CDR3 DNA follows: TGCGCCAGAGACCGGGACAGGAACCCTAATCAGCCCCAGCATTTT. It yields the protein CARDRDRNPNQPQHF.